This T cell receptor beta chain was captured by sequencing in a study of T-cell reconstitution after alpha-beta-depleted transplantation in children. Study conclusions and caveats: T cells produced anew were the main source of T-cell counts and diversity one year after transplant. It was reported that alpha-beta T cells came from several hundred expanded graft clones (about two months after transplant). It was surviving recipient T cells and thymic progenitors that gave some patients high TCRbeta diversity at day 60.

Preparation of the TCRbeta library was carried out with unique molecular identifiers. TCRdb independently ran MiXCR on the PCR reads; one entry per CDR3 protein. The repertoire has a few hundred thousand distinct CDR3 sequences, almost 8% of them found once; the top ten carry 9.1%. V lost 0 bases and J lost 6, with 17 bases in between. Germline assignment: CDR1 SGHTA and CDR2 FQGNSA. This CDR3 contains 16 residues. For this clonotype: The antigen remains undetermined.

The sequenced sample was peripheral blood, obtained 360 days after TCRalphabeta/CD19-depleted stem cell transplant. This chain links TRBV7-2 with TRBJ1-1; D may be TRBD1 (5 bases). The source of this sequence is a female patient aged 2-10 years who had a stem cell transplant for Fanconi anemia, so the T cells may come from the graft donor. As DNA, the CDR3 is TGTGCCAGCAGCTTAGCGTGGGCGGGGGTAGGCCCTGAAGCTTTCTTT. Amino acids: CASSLAWAGVGPEAFF.